Each of the 28 T cell receptor beta chains below was sequenced from the same sample in a study of beta chain features in type 1 diabetes. These receptors' antigens are unknown. General observations from the study: There was a moderate but significant shortening of TCRB CDR3s in all four CD4+ subsets of Type 1 diabetes patients.

Every bit of the isolated RNA underwent reverse transcription, so sequencing read expressed TCRB transcripts. Repertoires were generated with immunoSEQ multiplex PCR, while TCRdb's copy carries only in-frame clones and drops some. The table lists hundreds of thousands of clones, roughly an eighth of them singletons, with roughly 0.04% in the top ten. The sample taken for sequencing was naive CD4+ T cells from blood. These receptors were taken from a man between 18 and 29 years old with type 1 diabetes.

In this sample, this clone turned up a few times. The chain combines TRBV28 with TRBJ2-7, with 7 bases identical to TRBD2. CDR3 length equals 13 residues. Germline-derived CDR1 and CDR2 are MDHEN and SYDVKM. V was clipped by 5 bases and J by 7 bases; unmatched bases: 8. The chain's CDR3 is CASSTGPGGEQYF. The DNA for the CDR3 is TGTGCCAGCAGTACCGGGCCCGGGGGGGAGCAGTACTTC.

This clone was found a few times. V usage is TRBV27 and J usage is TRBJ2-1; 8 bases are a match to TRBD1. Germline V gene data show CDR1 as MNHEY and CDR2 as SMNVEV (reference sequence). CDR3 length: 15 amino acids. V lost 6 bases, J lost 3 bases, and 7 bases stayed unmatched. CDR3 amino acids: CASRNDRGYYNEQFF. Written as DNA, the CDR3 is TGTGCCAGCAGAAACGACAGGGGATACTACAATGAGCAGTTCTTC.

In this sample, this clone turned up a few times. The chain carries TRBV9 and TRBJ2-3, with 15 bases lining up with TRBD2. The V gene's germline CDR1 is SGDLS and CDR2 YYNGEE. V lost 3 bases and J lost 2; bases outside the gene matches: 4. There are 17 residues in the CDR3. The CDR3 DNA reads as TGTGCCAGCAGCGCCGGGACTAGCGGGGGGCTCACAGATACGCAGTATTTT. Its translation: CASSAGTSGGLTDTQYF.

The gene calls are TRBV9 and TRBJ2-2; maybe TRBD1 (5 bases). Germline CDR1 is SGDLS and CDR2 is YYNGEE. Deletions cut 6 bases from V and 4 bases from J, with 16 bases between. The CDR3 runs to 15 residues. CDR3 sequence (DNA): TGTGCCAGCACCAAGGGGTTAGCCCCCACCGGGGAGCTGTTTTTT. This translates into CASTKGLAPTGELFF. Using reference TRBV9 and TRBJ2-2 for the parts outside the CDR3, the full variable domain is DSGVTQTPKHLITATGQRVTLRCSPRSGDLSVYWYQQSLDQGLQFLIQYYNGEERAKGNILERFSAQQFPDLHSELNLSSLELGDSALYFCASTKGLAPTGELFFGEGSRLTVL.

This clone was counted between two and nine times. This chain links TRBV4-2 with TRBJ2-7, with TRBD1 matching 9 bases. Losses at the gene ends were 0 bases for V and 2 bases for J; bases not matched to a gene: 5. CDR1 and CDR2 from the germline V gene are LGHNA and YNFKEQ. This CDR3 has 16 residues. In DNA, the CDR3 is TGTGCCAGCAGCCAAGACATAAGGGACAGGGCCTACGAGCAGTACTTC. Its translation: CASSQDIRDRAYEQYF.

This rearrangement joins TRBV4-2 to TRBJ2-5; D gene unclear. Trimming took off 2 bases at V and 3 bases at J, with 10 bases between the two ends. The CDR3 totals 14 residues. In germline, CDR1 is LGHNA, CDR2 YNFKEQ. The CDR3 region is CASSQLDSKETQYF. The CDR3, as DNA: TGTGCCAGCAGCCAACTAGACTCCAAAGAGACCCAGTACTTC.

The table lists this clone with a few counts. This rearrangement joins TRBV30 to TRBJ1-2, with D hard to call. Germline V gene data show CDR1 as GTSNPN and CDR2 as SVGIG (reference sequence). The V gene lost 8 bases and the J gene lost 4 bases, with 14 bases spanning the gap. The CDR3 sequence is 12 residues long. For the CDR3, the DNA is TGTGCCACTGTAGCCCCAGGCTATGGCTACACCTTC. It yields the protein CATVAPGYGYTF.

This sequence joins TRBV7-9 and TRBJ2-7, with TRBD1 matching over 7 bases. The V segment lost 3 bases and the J segment 5 bases; nucleotides outside the gene matches: 7. CDR1 is SEHNR and CDR2 is FQNEAQ in the germline V gene (reference sequence). The CDR3 has 14 residues. The CDR3 sequence: CASSFRGTVHEQYF. CDR3 bases: TGTGCCAGCAGCTTCAGGGGGACAGTCCACGAGCAGTACTTC.

The chain is built from TRBV5-1 and TRBJ2-1; D remains unclear. Germline values: CDR1 SGHRS, CDR2 YFSETQ. The CDR3 totals 11 residues. V shed 4 bases and J shed 8 bases, with 7 bases lying between them. The CDR3 bases are TGCGCCAGCAGCCAAGAGGATGAGCAGTTCTTC. Amino acids: CASSQEDEQFF.

This clone was seen a handful of times. The chain joins TRBV2 to TRBJ1-1; weak D call: TRBD1 (6 bases). CDR1 SNHLY and CDR2 FYNNEI come from the germline V gene. Trimming cost V 7 bases and J 5 bases, with 14 bases left between them. The CDR3 is made up of 13 amino acids. The CDR3 here is CASNPQGSTEAFF. The DNA for the CDR3 is TGTGCCAGCAATCCACAGGGAAGTACTGAAGCTTTCTTT.

The V and J genes are TRBV5-4 and TRBJ2-1, with 11 bases lining up with TRBD2. J lost 8 bases, V lost 0 bases, and 10 bases had no gene match. CDR3 length equals 17 residues. The germline CDR1 and CDR2 sequences are SGHNT and YYREEE (reference sequence). CDR3 amino acids: CASSLGASGGLMDEQFF. The CDR3 region has the DNA TGTGCCAGCAGCTTGGGAGCTAGCGGGGGGTTGATGGATGAGCAGTTCTTC.

A few counts support this clone. V gene TRBV4-2 combines with J gene TRBJ2-4; a possible D gene is TRBD1 (6 bases). The CDR3 is 17 residues long. CDR1 and CDR2 (germline): LGHNA, YNFKEQ. Trimming pared 0 bases from V and 3 bases from J, leaving 15 bases between. The CDR3 sequence is CASSQDIWTENKNIQYF. As DNA, the CDR3 is TGTGCCAGCAGCCAAGATATATGGACAGAGAACAAAAACATTCAGTACTTC.

The chain carries TRBV7-9 and TRBJ2-5, with D maybe TRBD2 (6 bases). Trimming pared 2 bases from V and 5 bases from J, leaving 15 bases between. Per germline, CDR1 SEHNR and CDR2 FQNEAQ (reference sequence). The CDR3 loop spans 15 amino acids. The CDR3 region has the DNA TGTGCCAGCAGCTTACCCGGCGGGAAACTTGAGACCCAGTACTTC. It is translated as CASSLPGGKLETQYF. Full variable domain (remainder filled in from reference TRBV7-9 and TRBJ2-5): DTGVSQNPRHKITKRGQNVTFRCDPISEHNRLYWYRQTLGQGPEFLTYFQNEAQLEKSRLLSDRFSAERPKGSFSTLEIQRTEQGDSAMYLCASSLPGGKLETQYFGPGTRLLVL.

This clone occurred a few times. CDR3 DNA: TGTGCCAGCAGCCGGCTAGCGGGAGGGCGAAATGAGCAGTTCTTC. The encoded protein is CASSRLAGGRNEQFF. The chain has TRBV7-2 and TRBJ2-1; TRBD2 matches at 12 bases. This CDR3 comprises 15 residues. V gave up 5 bases and J gave up 7 bases; unmatched junction bases: 6. Germline CDR1 is SGHTA and CDR2 is FQGNSA.

The chain uses TRBV5-4 and TRBJ2-1; 11 positions agree with TRBD1. CDR1 and CDR2 from the germline V gene are SGHNT and YYREEE (reference sequence). Trimming took 3 bases from V and 4 from J; bases not matched to a gene: 6. The CDR3 is made up of 16 amino acids. The CDR3 protein is CASSSGTGGEYNEQFF. Here the CDR3 DNA reads TGTGCCAGCAGCTCGGGGACAGGGGGGGAGTACAATGAGCAGTTCTTC.

The rearrangement links TRBV9 to TRBJ2-1; D may be TRBD1 (7 bases). The germline gives CDR1 SGDLS, CDR2 YYNGEE. This CDR3 contains 18 residues. Trimming took 0 bases from V and 2 from J, leaving 18 bases between them. DNA of the CDR3: TGTGCCAGCAGCGTAGCAGGGGGGCCTAGGTCGGCCTACAATGAGCAGTTCTTC. Translation: CASSVAGGPRSAYNEQFF.

This clone was found a few times. CDR3 bases: TGTGCCAGCACCCGCCCGGCAGGAATACTTGCTGAAGCTTTCTTT. This sequence encodes CASTRPAGILAEAFF. V is TRBV2 and J is TRBJ1-1, with D hard to call. The CDR3 extends over 15 amino acids. CDR1 and CDR2 from the germline V gene are SNHLY and FYNNEI. Trimming removed 7 bases from V and 6 bases from J, with 21 bases in between.

The chain uses TRBV4-1 and TRBJ2-7, with 9 bases aligning to TRBD1. Germline V gene sequence: CDR1 MGHRA, CDR2 YSYEKL. This CDR3 region has 15 residues. The V segment lost 4 bases and the J segment 6 bases; nucleotides outside the gene matches: 10. CDR3 residues: CASSRPGQGLREQYF. As DNA, the CDR3 is TGCGCCAGCAGCCGACCGGGACAGGGACTTCGCGAGCAGTACTTC.

The chain couples TRBV2 to TRBJ2-3; 9 bases map to TRBD2. This CDR3 has 15 residues. With V trimmed by 2 bases and J by 3 bases, 3 bases remained unmatched. The germline gives CDR1 SNHLY, CDR2 FYNNEI. CDR3: CASSERSGRTDTQYF. CDR3 DNA: TGTGCCAGCAGTGAACGAAGCGGGAGGACAGATACGCAGTATTTT.

This clone was detected a few times. This chain joins TRBV29-1 and TRBJ1-2; 7 bases are shared with TRBD1. The CDR3 runs 15 residues. Trimming at V came to 0 bases and at J to 8 bases, leaving 12 bases not matched to a gene. Germline V gives CDR1 SQVTM, CDR2 ANQGSEA. CDR3 sequence: CSVEDRDRSSRGYTF. CDR3 bases: TGCAGCGTTGAAGATAGGGACAGATCGTCGAGGGGCTACACCTTC.

This clone was picked up a small number of times. The V and J genes are TRBV27 and TRBJ2-5, with 7 bases matching TRBD2. With 2 bases clipped from V and 3 bases from J, the junction kept 9 bases outside the gene matches. The CDR3 spans 16 residues. CDR1 and CDR2 (germline): MNHEY, SMNVEV (reference sequence). CDR3 protein: CASSLVPSGAKETQYF. In nucleotides, the CDR3 is TGTGCCAGCAGTTTAGTGCCCAGCGGGGCTAAAGAGACCCAGTACTTC.

V usage is TRBV29-1 and J usage is TRBJ2-1, with 8 bases aligning to TRBD1. Trimming took 4 bases from V and 4 from J; bases not matched to a gene: 0. Per germline, CDR1 SQVTM and CDR2 ANQGSEA. This CDR3 comprises 12 residues. CDR3 nucleotide sequence: TGCAGCGTTGGGGACAGGTACAATGAGCAGTTCTTC. As protein: CSVGDRYNEQFF.

The CDR3 sequence is CASSLGGYYGYTF. CDR3 in DNA: TGTGCCAGCAGCTTAGGGGGGTACTATGGCTACACCTTC. The chain carries TRBV11-2 and TRBJ1-2; TRBD1 is a possible D gene (5 bases). The CDR3 sequence is 13 residues long. The V gene lost 1 base and the J gene lost 3 bases, with 6 bases spanning the gap. From germline, CDR1 is SGHAT and CDR2 FQNNGV.

This chain links TRBV5-6 with TRBJ1-4; D gene unclear. The CDR3 runs 14 residues. CDR1 and CDR2 (germline): SGHDT, YYEEEE. The V gene lost 0 bases and the J gene lost 7 bases, with 10 bases spanning the gap. The chain's CDR3 is CASSLEDRSEKLFF. The DNA of the CDR3 is TGTGCCAGCAGCTTGGAGGATAGGAGTGAAAAACTGTTTTTT.

This clone was seen a few times. This sequence joins TRBV25-1 and TRBJ1-2, with D perhaps TRBD1 (6 bases). Germline loops: CDR1 MGHDK, CDR2 SYGVNS. The length of the CDR3 is 14 residues. Trimming cost V 1 base and J 4 bases, with 10 bases left between them. The CDR3 sequence: CASSESGGSYGYTF. The CDR3 DNA follows: TGTGCCAGCAGTGAATCGGGGGGCTCCTATGGCTACACCTTC.

The rearrangement links TRBV5-5 to TRBJ2-1, with D unresolved. The germline gives CDR1 SGHKS, CDR2 YYEKEE (reference sequence). Deletions cut 2 bases from V and 6 bases from J, with 6 bases between. This CDR3 spans 12 amino acids. This chain's CDR3 is CASSLGRNEQFF. CDR3 nucleotides: TGTGCCAGCAGCTTAGGTCGCAATGAGCAGTTCTTC.

The rearrangement joins TRBV19 to TRBJ1-2; D ambiguous. V was trimmed by 5 bases and J by 4 bases, leaving 17 bases between them. Germline V gene sequence: CDR1 LNHDA, CDR2 SQIVND (reference sequence). The CDR3 is made up of 15 amino acids. The CDR3 region has the DNA TGTGCCAGTAGTGCAACGGACCAATTCCCCTATGGCTACACCTTC. This gives the protein CASSATDQFPYGYTF.

V is TRBV5-4 and J is TRBJ2-5, with D unclear. Germline values: CDR1 SGHNT, CDR2 YYREEE (reference sequence). This CDR3 has 14 amino acids. The V gene lost 5 bases and the J gene lost 1 base, with 12 bases spanning the gap. The CDR3 DNA follows: TGTGCCAGCAGTTCTGGAGTGGTCCAAGAGACCCAGTACTTC. This gives the protein CASSSGVVQETQYF.